This T cell receptor beta chain is from a study of blood T cell repertoires in COVID-19. Study-level background: COVID-19 samples, acute and convalescent, were from the United States, Italy and Spain. In each case, the material was cDNA or gDNA derived from T cells, B-cell-depleted T cells, or PBMCs.

Original processing notes: The authors estimated nucleated cell counts from reference gene primer amplification. Repertoires were generated with immunoSEQ multiplex PCR, while TCRdb's copy carries only in-frame clones and drops some. The V and J calls and clone size are taken from that table; D and trimming were inferred from the DNA. The sample lists hundreds of thousands of clones; around 89% were seen once. V lost 0 bases and J 2 bases, leaving 9 bases between the germline ends. Germline CDR1 KGHSH, CDR2 LQKENI. This CDR3 contains 15 residues. The sample comprised peripheral blood. The sequence was collected from a woman aged 45-65 years with active or convalescent COVID-19. This sequence joins TRBV18 and TRBJ2-3; possible D gene TRBD1, 5 bases. The CDR3 here is CASSPPGVATDTQYF. Written as DNA, the CDR3 is TGTGCCAGCTCACCACCAGGGGTAGCCACAGATACGCAGTATTTT.